The 22 T cell receptor beta chains presented below share a single source sample, sequenced in a study of T-cell memory formation after mild COVID-19. TCRdb used MiXCR to reprocess the 5' RACE reads, holding one entry per CDR3 protein. The data show some 600,000 distinct CDR3 sequences, 17% seen once. The sequencing sample was made of PBMCs or a T cell subset sorted from them (not recorded which). Receptors originate from an adult woman who had mild COVID-19 (a few samples of this study predate the infection). Cell type and time point are not known.

This clonotype has only a few counts. The chain carries TRBV12-3 or TRBV12-4 and TRBJ2-5; the match to TRBD2 covers 7 bases. The CDR3 extends over 15 amino acids. The ends lost 5 bases at V and 6 bases at J; junction bases unmatched: 12. CDR3 amino acids: CASSRPGGFLKTQYF. The CDR3 DNA follows: TGTGCCAGCAGTCGACCGGGGGGTTTCCTAAAGACCCAGTACTTC.

This clonotype was found a few times. The CDR3 spells CASSLVAGQYNEQFF. The CDR3 DNA follows: TGTGCCAGCAGCTTAGTAGCGGGACAATACAATGAGCAGTTCTTC. The chain carries TRBV7-2 and TRBJ2-1; TRBD2 matches 8 bases. V gave up 1 base and J gave up 4 bases; unmatched junction bases: 3. This CDR3 region has 15 residues. The V gene's germline CDR1 is SGHTA and CDR2 FQGNSA.

A few counts support this clonotype. This chain uses TRBV24-1 with TRBJ2-2, with D uncertain. Between the trimmed V and J ends, which lost 5 bases and 1 base, there was a span of 4 bases. The CDR3 spans 13 residues. The germline V gene has CDR1 KGHDR and CDR2 SFDVKD. CDR3 in DNA: TGTGCCACCAGTGCACTGAACACCGGGGAGCTGTTTTTT. It codes for CATSALNTGELFF.

Worth noting for this clonotype: At one of its ends the junction is not consistent with the germline gene, which may arise from a read error. V and J are TRBV2 and TRBJ2-7; TRBD2 is a possible D gene (5 bases). The germline V gene has CDR1 SNHLY and CDR2 FYNNEI. The CDR3 spans 15 residues. The CDR3 DNA reads TGTGCCAGCAGCGAAGACTACCCCAGCTCCTACGAGCAGTACTTC. It codes for CASSEDYPSSYEQYF.

This chain uses TRBV7-9 with TRBJ2-2, with 11 bases matching TRBD1. This CDR3 is 17 amino acids long. CDR1 and CDR2 from the germline V gene are SEHNR and FQNEAQ (reference sequence). Trimming took 3 bases from V and 4 from J; bases not matched to a gene: 7. CDR3 in DNA: TGTGCCAGCAGCTTCTCCGGACAGGGGGCCGGCACCGGGGAGCTGTTTTTT. It is translated as CASSFSGQGAGTGELFF.

The CDR3: CSARDLKGGSEKLFF. The CDR3 DNA sequence: TGCAGTGCTAGAGATTTAAAGGGGGGCAGTGAAAAACTGTTTTTT. The chain recombines TRBV20-1 with TRBJ1-4; D is possibly TRBD1 (6 bases). Germline assignment: CDR1 DFQATT and CDR2 SNEGSKA (reference sequence). The CDR3 runs 15 residues. The V and J ends lost 0 bases and 7 bases respectively, with 15 bases between them.

This clonotype was counted only a few times. This sequence joins TRBV6-5 and TRBJ2-3; D could derive from TRBD1 or TRBD2 (5 bases each). This CDR3 region has 16 residues. Germline lookup yields CDR1 MNHEY and CDR2 SVGAGI. V was cut by 2 bases and J by 1 base, with 13 bases left in between. In nucleotides, the CDR3 is TGTGCCAGCAGTTACCAGGGCGGGTTACGCACAGATACGCAGTATTTT. It yields the protein CASSYQGGLRTDTQYF.

This clonotype appeared a few times. V usage is TRBV5-4 and J usage is TRBJ2-3; 14 nucleotides match TRBD2. Unmatched junction bases numbered 6, after V lost 0 bases and J lost 6 bases. The CDR3 length is 17 residues. Germline CDR1 and CDR2: SGHNT and YYREEE (reference sequence). DNA for the CDR3: TGTGCCAGCAGCTTGGCGACTAGCGGGGGGGCCTTGGATACGCAGTATTTT. Translation: CASSLATSGGALDTQYF.

The chain recombines TRBV18 with TRBJ2-7; no clear D gene. Germline V CDR1 and CDR2: KGHSH, LQKENI. Trimming shortened V by 3 bases and J by 1 base, and 10 bases separated the two germline ends. This CDR3 is built from 14 residues. CDR3 residues: CASSPSSASYEQYF. The CDR3 bases are TGTGCCAGCTCACCGAGCAGCGCGTCCTACGAGCAGTACTTC. Variable domain in full (rest from reference TRBV18 and TRBJ2-7): NAGVMQNPRHLVRRRGQEARLRCSPMKGHSHVYWYRQLPEEGLKFMVYLQKENIIDESGMPKERFSAEFPKEGPSILRIQQVVRGDSAAYFCASSPSSASYEQYFGPGTRLTVT.

The gene calls are TRBV20-1 and TRBJ2-2, with 10 bases identical to TRBD2. V dropped 1 base and J dropped 1; count of bases not matched to a gene: 0. The V gene's germline CDR1 is DFQATT and CDR2 SNEGSKA (reference sequence). This CDR3 spans 15 amino acids. CDR3 nucleotide sequence: TGCAGTGCTAGAGGGACTAGCGGGAACACCGGGGAGCTGTTTTTT. As protein: CSARGTSGNTGELFF.

This clonotype came up many times. The chain employs TRBV11-2 and TRBJ1-1, with D uncertain. The CDR3 contains 10 residues. Per germline, CDR1 SGHAT and CDR2 FQNNGV. Between the trimmed V and J ends, which lost 1 base and 7 bases, there was a span of 1 base. This chain's CDR3 is CASSLVEAFF. In DNA, the CDR3 is TGTGCCAGCAGCTTAGTTGAAGCTTTCTTT.

This clonotype has just a few counts. V gene TRBV20-1 combines with J gene TRBJ1-4, with no clear D. From germline, CDR1 is DFQATT and CDR2 SNEGSKA (reference sequence). CDR3 length: 15 residues. The V end was cut by 0 bases, the J end by 8 bases, with 16 bases between. The CDR3, as DNA: TGCAGTGCTAGAGATCAACTCACCGGGCCCGAAAAACTGTTTTTT. This sequence encodes CSARDQLTGPEKLFF.

This clonotype was counted a few times. CDR3 DNA sequence: TGCAGCGATAGGGGGCTTGGTCTCACTGAAGCTTTCTTT. This sequence encodes CSDRGLGLTEAFF. V usage is TRBV20-1 and J usage is TRBJ1-1, with 7 bases aligning to TRBD1. The germline gives CDR1 DFQATT, CDR2 SNEGSKA (reference sequence). The CDR3 runs to 13 residues.

This chain uses TRBV6-5 with TRBJ1-1, with 9 bases identical to TRBD1. The V and J ends lost 8 bases and 1 base, in that order; junction bases with no gene match: 11. This CDR3 spans 16 amino acids. Germline CDR1 MNHEY, CDR2 SVGAGI. The chain's CDR3 is CASSYLPGQGNTEAFF. CDR3 nucleotides: TGTGCCAGCTCATACCTACCGGGACAGGGGAACACTGAAGCTTTCTTT.

This clonotype was picked up many times. The chain carries TRBV5-5 and TRBJ2-1; tentatively, D is TRBD1 or TRBD2 (5 bases each). Germline V gives CDR1 SGHKS, CDR2 YYEKEE (reference sequence). This CDR3 has 14 amino acids. Trimming removed 6 bases from V and 10 bases from J, with 20 bases in between. The CDR3 DNA follows: TGTGCCAGCACCCTCGAACGCTGGGGCGGGGAGCAGTTCTTC. Protein: CASTLERWGGEQFF.

This sequence joins TRBV27 and TRBJ1-1; D is possibly TRBD1 (5 bases). This CDR3 region has 13 residues. Trimming removed 6 bases from V and 1 base from J, with 9 bases in between. The V gene's germline CDR1 is MNHEY and CDR2 SMNVEV (reference sequence). CDR3 residues: CASRGGGNTEAFF. CDR3 coding DNA: TGTGCCAGCAGGGGGGGTGGGAACACTGAAGCTTTCTTT.

Only a few counts were recorded for this clonotype. The chain has TRBV4-1 and TRBJ2-7; D is unclear. V shed 0 bases and J shed 3 bases, with 12 bases lying between them. The CDR3 extends over 15 amino acids. The germline V gene encodes CDR1 MGHRA and CDR2 YSYEKL. CDR3 nucleotide sequence: TGCGCCAGCAGCCAAGAAGTCGCAGGCGACTACGAGCAGTACTTC. It specifies CASSQEVAGDYEQYF.

The sample holds a few counts of this clonotype. The genes are TRBV20-1 and TRBJ2-5, with TRBD2 identical over 9 bases. The trim removed 2 bases at V and 4 bases at J, leaving 8 bases unmatched. This CDR3 region has 15 residues. CDR1 and CDR2 (germline): DFQATT, SNEGSKA (reference sequence). The CDR3 here is CSARRVAGEGETQYF. CDR3 coding DNA: TGCAGTGCTAGACGGGTAGCGGGGGAAGGAGAGACCCAGTACTTC.

The genes are TRBV6-6 and TRBJ1-2; the D gene is possibly TRBD1 (6 bases). From germline, CDR1 is MNHNY and CDR2 SVGAGI (reference sequence). This CDR3 is 13 amino acids long. The V and J ends lost 5 bases and 6 bases respectively, with 13 bases between them. The CDR3 sequence is CASSPGTLNGYTF. CDR3 DNA sequence: TGTGCCAGCAGTCCCGGGACACTTAATGGCTACACCTTC.

The CDR3, as DNA: TGTGCCAGCAGCGGCTGGGGCCAGAGCAGGAATGAGCAGTTCTTC. Translating gives CASSGWGQSRNEQFF. The genes are TRBV6-1 and TRBJ2-1, with TRBD1 as a possible D gene (5 bases). Germline values: CDR1 MNHNS, CDR2 SASEGT. Between the trimmed V and J ends, which lost 6 bases and 7 bases, there was a span of 19 bases. The CDR3 runs 15 residues.

J is TRBJ2-2 and V is TRBV2, with a possible D match to TRBD1 (6 bases). CDR3 length: 15 amino acids. In germline, CDR1 is SNHLY, CDR2 FYNNEI. V was clipped by 1 base and J by 1 base, with 7 bases between them. The CDR3 here is CASSEEQGNTGELFF. The CDR3, as DNA: TGTGCCAGCAGTGAAGAACAGGGGAACACCGGGGAGCTGTTTTTT.

This sequence joins TRBV30 and TRBJ2-7, with no clear D. This CDR3 comprises 13 residues. The ends were cut back, 3 bases at V and 4 bases at J, with 13 bases in the middle. From germline, CDR1 is GTSNPN and CDR2 SVGIG (reference sequence). The CDR3 spells CAWRGKARYEQYF. CDR3 coding DNA: TGTGCCTGGAGAGGAAAGGCGCGTTACGAGCAGTACTTC.